This TCR beta chain derives from a study of cytomegalovirus exposure and HLA in healthy donors. Overall study context: A preliminary data release comprised roughly 80 million unique TCRs obtained from HLA-typed donors.

About this clone itself: Its antigen remains unknown.

The CDR3 is 16 residues long. Trimming took 1 base from V and 2 from J, leaving 12 bases between them. Germline CDR1 reads LNHNV; CDR2 reads YYDKDF (reference sequence). Study-level results: In a later analysis, most CMV-associated TCR beta chains appeared HLA-restricted. Earlier findings revealed that most TCR beta V segments proved productive either about 87% or about 30% of the time.

The study ran its PCR with 60 Vbeta and 13 Jbeta primers. The table came from immunoSEQ multiplex PCR; TCRdb's copy has only in-frame clones and leaves some out. This table holds some 240,000 clones, over 90% found once. V usage is TRBV15 and J usage is TRBJ1-5; D gene ambiguous. The sample consisted of PBMCs. This clonotype was obtained from a girl aged 2 to 10 in good health and CMV-seronegative. The CDR3 DNA sequence: TGTGCCACCAGCAGAGTGTCCGGGGTCGGCAATCAGCCCCAGCATTTT. Translating gives CATSRVSGVGNQPQHF.